These 13 T cell receptor beta chains share one sample of origin, sequenced in a study of T cells in Graves' hyperthyroidism and ophthalmopathy. Amplified TCR beta CDR3 regions came from RNA transcripts. The primer set for the first-round RT-PCR of the TCR CDR3 was HTBI. TCRdb called the multiplex PCR reads again in MiXCR, with one record for every CDR3 protein. The sample gives approximately 600,000 distinct CDR3 sequences, over 12% of which show up once; approximately 6.4% is in the top ten. Specimen: blood. These receptors were obtained from a woman between 18 and 29 years old with Graves' ophthalmopathy.

This clonotype was found many times. One junction end does not reproduce the germline sequence, and a read error may be involved. The CDR3 spells CASNLGATNYGYTF. CDR3 in DNA: TGTGCCAGCAACTTAGGTGCCACTAACTATGGCTACACCTTC. The V and J genes are TRBV11-2 and TRBJ1-2; D unclear. Germline V lookup: CDR1 SGHAT, CDR2 FQNNGV. The CDR3 loop spans 14 amino acids.

This clonotype was seen ten or more times. The chain employs TRBV2 and TRBJ2-3; D not resolved. The CDR3 is 13 residues long. Deletions cut 4 bases from V and 1 base from J, with 6 bases between. Germline V gives CDR1 SNHLY, CDR2 FYNNEI. The DNA for the CDR3 is TGTGCCAGCAGTGCTCGACGCACAGATACGCAGTATTTT. It encodes CASSARRTDTQYF.

This clonotype showed up many times. J is TRBJ1-1 and V is TRBV19; D is possibly TRBD1 (6 bases). Trimming took 5 bases from V and 5 from J, leaving 21 bases between them. Germline CDR1 reads LNHDA; CDR2 reads SQIVND (reference sequence). This CDR3 has 16 residues. The CDR3 DNA reads as TGTGCCAGTAGTTCCCGCGCAGGGGTGCGTGGGACTGAAGCTTTCTTT. It specifies CASSSRAGVRGTEAFF.

This clonotype was observed at least ten times. The chain combines TRBV12-3 or TRBV12-4 with TRBJ2-3; 10 positions match TRBD2. V shed 6 bases, J shed 3 bases, and the junction held 6 bases outside the gene matches. There are 15 residues in the CDR3. In nucleotides, the CDR3 is TGTGCCAGCAGCCAAGCGGGAGGGGGTACAGATACGCAGTATTTT. It encodes CASSQAGGGTDTQYF.

J is TRBJ1-6 and V is TRBV18, with D hard to call. Germline CDR1 KGHSH, CDR2 LQKENI. The CDR3 runs 15 residues. The germline V and J ends were trimmed by 1 base and 7 bases, with 11 bases remaining between them. CDR3 sequence (DNA): TGTGCCAGCTCACCACGGGAGGTCCTGAATTCACCCCTCCACTTT. Amino acids: CASSPREVLNSPLHF.

V usage is TRBV19 and J usage is TRBJ2-3; 10 bases map to TRBD2. The CDR3 length is 16 residues. Trimming took 3 bases from V and 1 from J; bases not matched to a gene: 4. Per germline, CDR1 LNHDA and CDR2 SQIVND (reference sequence). CDR3 region: CASSMSSGSGTDTQYF. For the CDR3, the DNA is TGTGCCAGTAGTATGTCTAGCGGGAGCGGCACAGATACGCAGTATTTT.

The sample holds many counts of this clonotype. The V gene is TRBV3-1, the J gene TRBJ1-1, with D possibly matching TRBD1 (5 bases). The CDR3 consists of 15 residues. Germline V CDR1 and CDR2: LGHDT, YNNKEL (reference sequence). The ends were cut back, 1 base at V and 2 bases at J, with 11 bases in the middle. The CDR3 DNA is TGTGCCAGCAGCCAAGGGGGACGGTCTAACACTGAAGCTTTCTTT. Protein product: CASSQGGRSNTEAFF.

Of note for this clonotype: Germline is not matched at one junction end, which may reflect a read error. The chain combines TRBV3-1 with TRBJ2-1; 7 positions match TRBD2. The length of the CDR3 is 15 residues. Germline V gene lookup returns CDR1 LGHDT and CDR2 YNNKEL (reference sequence). This chain's CDR3 is CASSQVRDYYNEQFF. The CDR3 bases are TGTGCCAGCAGCCAAGTCCGGGACTACTACAATGAGCAATTCTTC.

The chain is built from TRBV19 and TRBJ2-5, with D possibly matching TRBD1 (5 bases). The germline V and J ends were trimmed by 2 bases and 5 bases, with 12 bases remaining between them. The V gene's germline CDR1 is LNHDA and CDR2 SQIVND (reference sequence). The CDR3 runs to 14 residues. The CDR3 DNA follows: TGTGCCAGTAGTATAAGAAGGAAGGGGGAGACCCAGTACTTC. Amino acid sequence: CASSIRRKGETQYF.

Concerning this clonotype itself: Just one base apart from a much larger clone, this may be a read error. This chain uses TRBV11-3 with TRBJ1-4; a possible D gene is TRBD1 (5 bases). The CDR3 extends over 15 amino acids. The germline CDR1 and CDR2 sequences are SGHNT and YENEEA. Trimming shortened V by 5 bases and J by 6 bases, and 16 bases separated the two germline ends. CDR3 region: CASSPHRNRDEKLFF. The CDR3 DNA reads as TGTGCCAGCAGCCCACACAGGAATCGAGATGAAAAACTGTTTTTT. Filled out from reference TRBV11-3 and TRBJ1-4, the complete variable domain reads EAGVVQSPRYKIIEKKQPVAFWCNPISGHNTLYWYLQNLGQGPELLIRYENEEAVDDSQLPKDRFSAERLKGVDSTLKIQPAELGDSAVYLCASSPHRNRDEKLFFGSGTQLSVL.

This clonotype was counted ten times or more. The chain employs TRBV28 and TRBJ1-1, with D possibly being TRBD1 (5 bases). Germline CDR1 and CDR2: MDHEN and SYDVKM. Trimming stripped 6 bases from V and 4 bases from J, with 15 bases between. The CDR3 totals 14 residues. Here the CDR3 DNA reads TGTGCCAGCAGCCGTCTCGACAGCTCCACTGAAGCTTTCTTT. Its protein product is CASSRLDSSTEAFF.

This sequence joins TRBV12-3 or TRBV12-4 and TRBJ2-5, with D possibly matching TRBD2 (6 bases). Trimming took 6 bases from V and 5 from J, leaving 16 bases between them. The CDR3 extends over 14 amino acids. The CDR3, as DNA: TGTGCCAGCAGGCGGAGGGCAGGGACCGAGACCCAGTACTTC. It is translated as CASRRRAGTETQYF.

This clonotype was observed a handful of times. J is TRBJ2-7 and V is TRBV27, with D perhaps TRBD2 (5 bases). Germline V gene lookup returns CDR1 MNHEY and CDR2 SMNVEV (reference sequence). The CDR3 is 14 amino acids. The ends were cut back, 6 bases at V and 1 base at J, with 13 bases in the middle. The CDR3 sequence is CASSRDWDSYEQYF. CDR3 DNA sequence: TGTGCCAGCAGCCGGGATTGGGATTCCTACGAGCAGTACTTC.